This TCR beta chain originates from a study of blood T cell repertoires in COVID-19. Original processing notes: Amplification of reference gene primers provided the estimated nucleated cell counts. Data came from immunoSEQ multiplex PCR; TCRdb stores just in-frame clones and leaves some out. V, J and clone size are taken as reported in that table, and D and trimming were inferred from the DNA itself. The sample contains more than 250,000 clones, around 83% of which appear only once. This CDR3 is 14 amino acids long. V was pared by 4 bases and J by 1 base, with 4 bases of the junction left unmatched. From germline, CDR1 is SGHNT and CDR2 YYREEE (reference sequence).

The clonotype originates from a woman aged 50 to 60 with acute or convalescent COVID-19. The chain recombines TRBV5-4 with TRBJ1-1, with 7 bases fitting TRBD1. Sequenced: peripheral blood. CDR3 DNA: TGTGCCAGCAGCGTCAGGGGGAAGAACACTGAAGCTTTCTTT. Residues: CASSVRGKNTEAFF.